This T cell receptor beta chain came from a study of blood T cells in healthy people across ages. Notes on the study in general: Long-lived donors exceeded aged donors in naive CD4+ cells and diversity. Naive and antigen-experienced cells could not be conclusively compared, given unsorted PBMCs.

The CDR3 sequence is 13 residues long. CDR1 and CDR2 from the germline V gene are SGHRS and YFSETQ. Next came a second PCR, run for roughly 6 to 11 cycles, which used a sample-barcoded 5' primer along with a J-beta primer mix. Via MiXCR, TCRdb re-called the 5' RACE reads, giving one row per CDR3 protein. The sample has approximately 810,000 distinct CDR3 sequences; 29% are singletons. Concerning this clonotype: Its antigen is currently unknown. The germline gene is not matched at one end of the junction; a read error may be the cause.

This rearrangement joins TRBV5-1 to TRBJ2-7, with TRBD1 matching 7 bases. The TCR comes from a woman aged 80 or older in good health. Sequencing was done on a sample of blood. In DNA form, the CDR3 reads TGCACCAGCAGCGCCGGGACAGTCTACGAGCAGTACTTC. Its protein is CTSSAGTVYEQYF.